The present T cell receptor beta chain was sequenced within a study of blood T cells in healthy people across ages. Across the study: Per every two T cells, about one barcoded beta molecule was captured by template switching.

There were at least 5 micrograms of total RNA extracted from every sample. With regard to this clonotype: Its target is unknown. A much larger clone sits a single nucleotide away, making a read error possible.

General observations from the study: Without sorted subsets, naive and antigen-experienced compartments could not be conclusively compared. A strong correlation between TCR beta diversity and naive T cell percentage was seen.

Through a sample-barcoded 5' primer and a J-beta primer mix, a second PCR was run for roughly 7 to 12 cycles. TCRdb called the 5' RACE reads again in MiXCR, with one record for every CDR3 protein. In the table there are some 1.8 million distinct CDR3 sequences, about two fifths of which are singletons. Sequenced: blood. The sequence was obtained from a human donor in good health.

The CDR3 sequence is CASSPSGLDNGQFF. CDR3 DNA sequence: TGTGCCAGCAGCCCCTCAGGCCTCGACAATGGGCAGTTCTTC. This chain uses TRBV7-2 with TRBJ2-1; no definite D call. The CDR3 extends over 14 amino acids. Germline CDR1 reads SGHTA; CDR2 reads FQGNSA.